Included here is one T cell receptor (beta chain) sequence, with context. Antigen: not known. Random hexamers were used to reverse transcribe an amount of about 0.45 to 1 ug RNA. TCRdb reprocessed the immunoSEQ multiplex PCR reads via MiXCR and lists one record per CDR3 protein. The data show about 100,000 distinct CDR3 sequences, with about 95% seen just once and 0.3% to 0.35% held by the top ten. Patients with Susac syndrome fulfilled recently defined diagnostic criteria for definite or probable disease. It was negative isolation that provided the CD8+ and CD4+ T cells, whereas TEMRA cells were enriched by FACS. The sample belongs to a study of CD8 T cells in Susac syndrome. Study-wide results and limits: Susac-specific public clones in total CD8+ repertoires numbered about 17; in CD8+ TEMRA repertoires, they numbered five.

V dropped 2 bases and J dropped 4; count of bases not matched to a gene: 15. CDR1 is LGHNT, CDR2 FRNRAP, per germline. This CDR3 has 18 residues. The receptor was isolated from a human donor with Susac syndrome. This chain uses TRBV12-5 with TRBJ2-7, with 9 positions matching TRBD1. Source material: CD8+ T cells from PBMCs. CDR3 DNA sequence: TGTGCTAGTGGTTTGCCACCCTCGGGACAGGGTCGTACGTACGAGCAGTACTTC. Its translation: CASGLPPSGQGRTYEQYF.